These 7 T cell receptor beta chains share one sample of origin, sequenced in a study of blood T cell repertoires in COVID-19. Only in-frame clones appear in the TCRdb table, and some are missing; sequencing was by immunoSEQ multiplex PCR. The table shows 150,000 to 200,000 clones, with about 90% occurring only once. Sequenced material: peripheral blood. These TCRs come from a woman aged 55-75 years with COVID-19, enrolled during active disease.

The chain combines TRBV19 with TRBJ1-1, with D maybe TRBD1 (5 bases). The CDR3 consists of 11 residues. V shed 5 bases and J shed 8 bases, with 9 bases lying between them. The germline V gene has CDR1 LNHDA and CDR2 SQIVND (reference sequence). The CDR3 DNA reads TGTGCCAGTAGTTCTCCAGGGGAAGCTTTCTTT. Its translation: CASSSPGEAFF. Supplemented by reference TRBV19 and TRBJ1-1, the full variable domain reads DGGITQSPKYLFRKEGQNVTLSCEQNLNHDAMYWYRQDPGQGLRLIYYSQIVNDFQKGDIAEGYSVSREKKESFPLTVTSAQKNPTAFYLCASSSPGEAFFGQGTRLTVV.

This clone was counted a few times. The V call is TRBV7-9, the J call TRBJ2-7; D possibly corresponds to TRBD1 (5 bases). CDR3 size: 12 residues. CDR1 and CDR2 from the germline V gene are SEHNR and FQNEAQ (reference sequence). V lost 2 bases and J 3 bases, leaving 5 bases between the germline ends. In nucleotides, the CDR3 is TGTGCCAGCAGCTTACAGGGCTACGAGCAGTACTTC. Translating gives CASSLQGYEQYF.

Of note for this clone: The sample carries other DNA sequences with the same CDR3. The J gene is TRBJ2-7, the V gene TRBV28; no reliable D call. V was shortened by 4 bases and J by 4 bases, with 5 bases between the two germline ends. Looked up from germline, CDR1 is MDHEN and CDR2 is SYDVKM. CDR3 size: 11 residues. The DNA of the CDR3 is TGTGCCAGCAGTTCGGTATACGAGCAGTACTTC. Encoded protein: CASSSVYEQYF.

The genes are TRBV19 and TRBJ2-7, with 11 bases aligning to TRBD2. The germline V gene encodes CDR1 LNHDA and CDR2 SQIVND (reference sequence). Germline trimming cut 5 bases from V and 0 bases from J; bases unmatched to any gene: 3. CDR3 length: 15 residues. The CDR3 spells CASSVTSGISYEQYF. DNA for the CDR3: TGTGCCAGTAGTGTGACTAGCGGGATCTCCTACGAGCAGTACTTC.

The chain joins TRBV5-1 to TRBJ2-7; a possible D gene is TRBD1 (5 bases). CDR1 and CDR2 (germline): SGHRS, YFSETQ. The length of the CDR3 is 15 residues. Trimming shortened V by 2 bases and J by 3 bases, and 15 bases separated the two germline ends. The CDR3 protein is CASSFGRGNIYEQYF. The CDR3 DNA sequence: TGCGCCAGCAGCTTTGGTAGGGGAAATATCTACGAGCAGTACTTC.

CDR3 DNA sequence: TGCGCCAGCAGCCCCCGGGACAGGTCCTACAATGAGCAGTTCTTC. It specifies CASSPRDRSYNEQFF. The chain joins TRBV4-3 to TRBJ2-1; TRBD1 matches 8 bases. This CDR3 spans 15 amino acids. V was pared by 4 bases and J by 1 base, with 3 bases of the junction left unmatched. CDR1 and CDR2 (germline): LGHNA, YSLEER.

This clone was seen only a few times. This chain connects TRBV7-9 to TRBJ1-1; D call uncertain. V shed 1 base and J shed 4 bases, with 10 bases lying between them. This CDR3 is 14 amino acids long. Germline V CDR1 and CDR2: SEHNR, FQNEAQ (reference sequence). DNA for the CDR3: TGTGCCAGCAGCTTAGGCGGGTGGAGCACTGAAGCTTTCTTT. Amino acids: CASSLGGWSTEAFF.